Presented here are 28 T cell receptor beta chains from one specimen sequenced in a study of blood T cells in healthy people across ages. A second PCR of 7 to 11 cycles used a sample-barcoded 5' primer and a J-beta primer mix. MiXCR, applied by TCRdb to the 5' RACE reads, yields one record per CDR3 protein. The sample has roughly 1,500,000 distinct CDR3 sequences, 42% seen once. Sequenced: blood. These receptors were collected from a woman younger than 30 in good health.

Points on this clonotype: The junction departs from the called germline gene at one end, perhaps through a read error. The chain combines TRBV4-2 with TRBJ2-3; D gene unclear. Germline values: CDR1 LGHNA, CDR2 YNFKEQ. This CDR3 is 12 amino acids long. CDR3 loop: CASSSSPDAQYF. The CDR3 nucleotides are TGTGCCAGCAGCTCGAGCCCAGATGCGCAGTATTTT.

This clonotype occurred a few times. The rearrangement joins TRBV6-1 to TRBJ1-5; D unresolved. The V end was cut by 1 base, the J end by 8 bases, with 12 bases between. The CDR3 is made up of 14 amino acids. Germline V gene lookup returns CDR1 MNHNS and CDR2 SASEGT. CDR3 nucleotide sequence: TGTGCCAGCAGTGAAGGTCGGGGTTTTGAGCCCCAGCATTTT. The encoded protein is CASSEGRGFEPQHF.

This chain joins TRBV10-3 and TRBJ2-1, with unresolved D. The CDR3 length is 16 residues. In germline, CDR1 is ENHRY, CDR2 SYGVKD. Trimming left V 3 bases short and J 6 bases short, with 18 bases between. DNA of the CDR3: TGTGCCATCAGTGACCCCCAAGAACGAAATATCAATGAGCAGTTCTTC. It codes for CAISDPQERNINEQFF.

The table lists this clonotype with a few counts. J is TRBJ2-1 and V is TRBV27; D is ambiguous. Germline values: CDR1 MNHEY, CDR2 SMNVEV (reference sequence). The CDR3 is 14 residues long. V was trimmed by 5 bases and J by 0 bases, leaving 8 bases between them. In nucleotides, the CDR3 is TGTGCCAGCAGTGGGGTGATCTCCTACAATGAGCAGTTCTTC. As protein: CASSGVISYNEQFF.

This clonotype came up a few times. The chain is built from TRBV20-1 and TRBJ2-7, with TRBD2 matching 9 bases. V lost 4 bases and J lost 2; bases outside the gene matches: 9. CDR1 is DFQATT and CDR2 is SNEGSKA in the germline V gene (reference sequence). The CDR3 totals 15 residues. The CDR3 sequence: CSATPHSGSPYEQYF. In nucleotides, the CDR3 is TGCAGTGCTACCCCTCATAGCGGGAGCCCCTACGAGCAGTACTTC.

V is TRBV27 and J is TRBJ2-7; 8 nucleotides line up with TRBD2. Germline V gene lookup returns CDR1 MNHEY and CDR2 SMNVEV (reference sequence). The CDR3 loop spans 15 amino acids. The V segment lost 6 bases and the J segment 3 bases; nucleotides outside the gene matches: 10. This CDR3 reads CASRGSLAGYYEQYF. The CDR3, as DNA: TGTGCCAGCAGAGGTTCGCTAGCGGGTTACTACGAGCAGTACTTC.

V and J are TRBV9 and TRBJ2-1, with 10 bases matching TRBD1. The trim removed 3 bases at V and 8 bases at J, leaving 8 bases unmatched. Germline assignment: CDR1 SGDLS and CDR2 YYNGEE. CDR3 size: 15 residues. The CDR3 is CASSAPGTGVDEQFF. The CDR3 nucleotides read TGTGCCAGCAGCGCGCCCGGGACAGGGGTAGATGAGCAGTTCTTC.

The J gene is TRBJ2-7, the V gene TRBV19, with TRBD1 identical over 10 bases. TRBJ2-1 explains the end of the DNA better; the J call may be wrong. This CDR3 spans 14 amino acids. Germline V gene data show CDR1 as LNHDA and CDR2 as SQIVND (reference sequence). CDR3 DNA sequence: TGTGCCAGTAGAGGGGACAGGGGAAACAATGAGCAGTTCTTC. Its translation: CASRGDRGNNEQFF.

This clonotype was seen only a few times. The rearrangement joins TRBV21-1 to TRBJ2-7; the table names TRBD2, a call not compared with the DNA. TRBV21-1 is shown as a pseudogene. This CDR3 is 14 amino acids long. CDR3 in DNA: TGTGCCAGCAGCAAGCGACTGGAGGGGTATGAGCAGTACTTC. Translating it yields CASSKRLEGYEQYF.

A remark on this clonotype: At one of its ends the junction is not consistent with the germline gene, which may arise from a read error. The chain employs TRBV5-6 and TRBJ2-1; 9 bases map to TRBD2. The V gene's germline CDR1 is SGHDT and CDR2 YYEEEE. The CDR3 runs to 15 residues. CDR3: CASSFEASGTDEEFF. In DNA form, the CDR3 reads TGTGCTAGCAGCTTTGAGGCTAGCGGGACCGATGAGGAGTTCTTC.

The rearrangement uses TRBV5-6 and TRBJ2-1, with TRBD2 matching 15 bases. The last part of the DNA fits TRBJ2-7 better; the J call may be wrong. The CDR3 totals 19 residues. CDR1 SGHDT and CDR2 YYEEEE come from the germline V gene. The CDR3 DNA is TGTGCCAGCAGCCCCCGGACTAGCGGGAGGGTAAGCTCCTACAATGAGCAGTACTTC. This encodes CASSPRTSGRVSSYNEQYF.

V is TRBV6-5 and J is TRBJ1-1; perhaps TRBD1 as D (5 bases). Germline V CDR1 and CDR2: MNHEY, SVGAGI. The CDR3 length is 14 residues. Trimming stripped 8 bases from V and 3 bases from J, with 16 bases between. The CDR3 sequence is CASQRGGTDTEAFF. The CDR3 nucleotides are TGTGCCAGCCAGCGGGGCGGAACCGACACTGAAGCTTTCTTT.

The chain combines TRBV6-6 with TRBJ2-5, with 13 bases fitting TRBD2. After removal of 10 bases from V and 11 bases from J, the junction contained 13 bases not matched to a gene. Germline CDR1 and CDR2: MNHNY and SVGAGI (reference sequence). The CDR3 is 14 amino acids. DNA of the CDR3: TGTGCCACCATGGGACTAGCGGGACACAATGAGCAGTACTTC. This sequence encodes CATMGLAGHNEQYF.

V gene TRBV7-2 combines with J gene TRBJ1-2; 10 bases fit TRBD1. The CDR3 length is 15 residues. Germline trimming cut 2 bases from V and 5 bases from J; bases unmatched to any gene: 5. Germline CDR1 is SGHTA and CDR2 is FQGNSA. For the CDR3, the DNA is TGTGCCAGCAGCTTAAGACAGGGGGCACTTTATGGCTACACCTTC. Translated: CASSLRQGALYGYTF.

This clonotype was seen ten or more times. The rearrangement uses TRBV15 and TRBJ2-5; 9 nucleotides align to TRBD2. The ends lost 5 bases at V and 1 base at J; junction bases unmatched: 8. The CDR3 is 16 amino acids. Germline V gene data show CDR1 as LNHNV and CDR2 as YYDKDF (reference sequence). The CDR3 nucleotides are TGTGCCACCAGCGGAGCGGGGGGTAGCGTCCAAGAGACCCAGTACTTC. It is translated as CATSGAGGSVQETQYF.

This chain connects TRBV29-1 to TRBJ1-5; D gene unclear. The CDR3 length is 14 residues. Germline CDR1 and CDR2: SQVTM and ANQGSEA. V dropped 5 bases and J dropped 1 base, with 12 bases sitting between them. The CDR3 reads CSVSQEGSNQPQHF. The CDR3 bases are TGCAGCGTTAGTCAGGAAGGAAGCAATCAGCCCCAGCATTTT.

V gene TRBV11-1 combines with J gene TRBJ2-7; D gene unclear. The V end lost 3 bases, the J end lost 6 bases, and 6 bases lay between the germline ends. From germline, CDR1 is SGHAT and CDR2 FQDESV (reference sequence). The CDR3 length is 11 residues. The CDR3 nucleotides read TGTGCCAGCAGCTTCAATGGCGAGCAGTACTTC. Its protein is CASSFNGEQYF.

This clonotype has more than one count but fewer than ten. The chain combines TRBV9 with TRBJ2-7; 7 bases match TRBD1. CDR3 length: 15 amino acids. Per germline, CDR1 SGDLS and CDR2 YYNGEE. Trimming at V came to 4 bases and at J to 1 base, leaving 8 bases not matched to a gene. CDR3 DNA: TGTGCCAGCAGCCCTCCCCAGGACAGGTCCTACGAGCAGTACTTC. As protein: CASSPPQDRSYEQYF.

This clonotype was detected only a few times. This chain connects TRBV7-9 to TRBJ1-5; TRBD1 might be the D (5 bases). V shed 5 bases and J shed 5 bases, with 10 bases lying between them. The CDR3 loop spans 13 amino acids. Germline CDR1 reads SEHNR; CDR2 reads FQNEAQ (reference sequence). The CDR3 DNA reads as TGTGCCAGCAGCGCCTGGGGGGATCAGCCCCAGCATTTT. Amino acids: CASSAWGDQPQHF.

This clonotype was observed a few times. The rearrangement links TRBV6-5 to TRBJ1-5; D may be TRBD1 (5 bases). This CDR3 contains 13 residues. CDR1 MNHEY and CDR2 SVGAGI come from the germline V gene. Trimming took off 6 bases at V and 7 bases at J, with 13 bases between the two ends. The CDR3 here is CASSPPSGQPQHF. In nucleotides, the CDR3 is TGTGCCAGCAGCCCCCCGTCAGGGCAGCCCCAGCATTTT.

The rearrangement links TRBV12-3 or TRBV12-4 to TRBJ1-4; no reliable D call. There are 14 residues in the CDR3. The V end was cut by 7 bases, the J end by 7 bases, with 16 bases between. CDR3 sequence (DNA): TGTGCCAGCACCGCCCCAGGCCCCAGTGAAAAACTGTTTTTT. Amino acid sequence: CASTAPGPSEKLFF.

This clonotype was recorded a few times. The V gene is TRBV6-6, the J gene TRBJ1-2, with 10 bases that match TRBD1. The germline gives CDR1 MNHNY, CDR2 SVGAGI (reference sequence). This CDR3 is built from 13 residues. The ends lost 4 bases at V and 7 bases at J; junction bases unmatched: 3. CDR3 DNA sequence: TGTGCCAGCAGTTTCGGGGACAGGGGTGGCTACACCTTC. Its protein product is CASSFGDRGGYTF.

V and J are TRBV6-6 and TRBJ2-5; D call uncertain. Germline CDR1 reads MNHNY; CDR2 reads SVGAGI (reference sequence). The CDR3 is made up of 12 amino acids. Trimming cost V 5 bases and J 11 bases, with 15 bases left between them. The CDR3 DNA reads TGTGCCAGCAGTCAACAGAGTAATGAGCAGTACTTC. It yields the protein CASSQQSNEQYF.

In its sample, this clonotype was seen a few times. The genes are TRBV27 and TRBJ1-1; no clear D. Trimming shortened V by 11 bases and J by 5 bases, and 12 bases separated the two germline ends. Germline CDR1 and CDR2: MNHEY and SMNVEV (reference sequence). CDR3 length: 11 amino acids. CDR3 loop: CASRRETEAFF. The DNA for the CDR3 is TGTGCCTCGCGAAGGGAGACTGAAGCTTTCTTT.

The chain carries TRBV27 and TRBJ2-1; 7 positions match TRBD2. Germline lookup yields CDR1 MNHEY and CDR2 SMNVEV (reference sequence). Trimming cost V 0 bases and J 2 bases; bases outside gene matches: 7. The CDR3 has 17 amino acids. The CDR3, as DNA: TGTGCCAGCAGTTTATCTAGGCGGGAGATGACCTACAATGAGCAGTTCTTC. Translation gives CASSLSRREMTYNEQFF.

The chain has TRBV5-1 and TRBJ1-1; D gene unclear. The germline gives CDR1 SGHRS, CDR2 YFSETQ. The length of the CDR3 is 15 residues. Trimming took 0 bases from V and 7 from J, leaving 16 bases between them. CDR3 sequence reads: CASSLGTPRINEAFF. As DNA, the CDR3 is TGCGCCAGCAGCTTGGGAACGCCCCGGATAAATGAAGCTTTCTTT.

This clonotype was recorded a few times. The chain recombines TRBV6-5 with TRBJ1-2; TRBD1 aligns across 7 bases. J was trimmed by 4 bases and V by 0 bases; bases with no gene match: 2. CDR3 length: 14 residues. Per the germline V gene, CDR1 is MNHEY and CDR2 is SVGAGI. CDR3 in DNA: TGTGCCAGCAGTTACTCAGGGGGCGTCTATGGCTACACCTTC. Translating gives CASSYSGGVYGYTF.

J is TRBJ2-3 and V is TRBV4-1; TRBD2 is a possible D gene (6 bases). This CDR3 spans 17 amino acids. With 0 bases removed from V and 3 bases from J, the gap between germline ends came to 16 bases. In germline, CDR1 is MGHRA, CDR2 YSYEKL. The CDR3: CASSQERRGEGTDTQYF. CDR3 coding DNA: TGCGCCAGCAGCCAAGAGAGGCGGGGAGAGGGGACAGATACGCAGTATTTT.